The subject of this entry is one T cell receptor beta chain. Its cognate antigen is unknown. The sample comes from a study of cytomegalovirus exposure and HLA in healthy donors. Points from the study as a whole: Association of around 17,000 TCR beta sequences with HLA alleles was found at 0.05 false discovery rate in a later analysis.

Germline V lookup: CDR1 SGHTA, CDR2 FQGTGA. CDR3 length: 15 amino acids. The V gene lost 3 bases and the J gene lost 7 bases, with 15 bases spanning the gap. Both 60 Vbeta primers and 13 Jbeta primers went into the PCR. Sequencing used immunoSEQ multiplex PCR; TCRdb keeps in-frame clones, though not all of them. The table includes some 150,000 clones, over 75% detected once. Source material: PBMCs. This TCR came from a man aged 50 or older in good health and CMV-seronegative. The chain combines TRBV7-3 with TRBJ1-4; no reliable D call. The CDR3 protein is CASSLKVGEGEKLFF. The CDR3 DNA is TGTGCCAGCAGCTTGAAGGTCGGGGAGGGTGAAAAACTGTTTTTT.